The 14 T cell receptor beta chains below come from one sample, sequenced in a study of CD8+CD57+ T cells in acquired aplastic anemia. CDR3 and TCR beta VDJ profiling relied on a genomic DNA template. Using its own MiXCR run on the reads, TCRdb lists one record per CDR3 protein. The sample holds about 180,000 distinct CDR3 sequences, more than 60% seen once. All sequencing subjects had displayed CD8+CD57+ cell expansion on flow cytometry. The specimen sequenced was sorted CD4+, CD8+, or CD8+CD57+ T cells (not recorded which) from PBMCs. These receptors all come from a human donor with aplastic anemia.

The V call is TRBV5-1, the J call TRBJ1-1; a weak D match, TRBD1 (5 bases). V dropped 1 base and J dropped 6 bases, with 13 bases sitting between them. The CDR3 spans 14 residues. CDR1 and CDR2 (germline): SGHRS, YFSETQ. CDR3 DNA: TGCGCCAGCAGCTTGTGGGAGCGGGGGGCTGAAGCTTTCTTT. As protein: CASSLWERGAEAFF.

The chain recombines TRBV24-1 with TRBJ2-3; TRBD2 matches at 11 bases. V gave up 2 bases and J gave up 2 bases; unmatched junction bases: 2. The CDR3 extends over 16 amino acids. The germline V gene has CDR1 KGHDR and CDR2 SFDVKD. CDR3: CATSDSLAGDTDTQYF. The CDR3 coding sequence is TGTGCCACCAGTGATTCACTAGCGGGGGACACAGATACGCAGTATTTT.

The chain has TRBV7-7 and TRBJ2-7, with 9 bases fitting TRBD1. From germline, CDR1 is SSHAT and CDR2 FNYEAQ (reference sequence). The CDR3 is 15 residues long. Trimming took 0 bases from V and 4 from J; bases not matched to a gene: 4. The CDR3 DNA sequence: TGTGCCAGCAGCTTAGCGCACGACAGGGGGTACGAGCAGTACTTC. It encodes CASSLAHDRGYEQYF.

The V gene is TRBV28, the J gene TRBJ1-2, with 7 bases lining up with TRBD1. V shed 6 bases and J 4 bases; nucleotides not matched to a gene: 5. The CDR3 has 13 amino acids. CDR1 is MDHEN and CDR2 is SYDVKM in the germline V gene. CDR3 residues: CASRSRDSYGYTF. The CDR3 region has the DNA TGTGCCAGCAGAAGCCGGGACAGCTATGGCTACACCTTC.

V and J are TRBV4-2 and TRBJ1-1; D possibly corresponds to TRBD1 (6 bases). The ends were cut back, 3 bases at V and 0 bases at J, with 14 bases in the middle. CDR1 and CDR2 (germline): LGHNA, YNFKEQ. The CDR3 has 16 amino acids. The CDR3 DNA follows: TGTGCCAGCAGCCACTCAGGGGAGACAATGAACACTGAAGCTTTCTTT. It specifies CASSHSGETMNTEAFF.

J is TRBJ2-5 and V is TRBV29-1; 8 bases match TRBD1. This CDR3 is built from 12 residues. The ends lost 7 bases at V and 7 bases at J; junction bases unmatched: 8. Germline V CDR1 and CDR2: SQVTM, ANQGSEA. The CDR3 DNA is TGCAGCGCCGAACAGGGGGGTCGGACCCAGTACTTC. Protein: CSAEQGGRTQYF.

The chain links TRBV20-1 to TRBJ2-7; perhaps D is TRBD1 or TRBD2 (5 bases each). CDR1 is DFQATT and CDR2 is SNEGSKA in the germline V gene (reference sequence). This CDR3 region has 17 residues. The germline V and J ends were trimmed by 5 bases and 3 bases, with 26 bases remaining between them. Here the CDR3 DNA reads TGCAGTGCTCGAGGGGACCCCACGTTCCAGGGAATCTACGAGCAGTACTTC. Translated, it gives CSARGDPTFQGIYEQYF.

The V call is TRBV24-1, the J call TRBJ2-7; possibly TRBD2 for D (6 bases). The CDR3 is 17 amino acids. Germline-derived CDR1 and CDR2 are KGHDR and SFDVKD. Deletions cut 3 bases from V and 3 bases from J, with 20 bases between. The CDR3 bases are TGTGCCACCAGTGATCCACTCCTTAGGGGAGGCGACTACGAGCAGTACTTC. Translating gives CATSDPLLRGGDYEQYF.

The CDR3 sequence: CSALPILDEQYF. The CDR3 nucleotides read TGCAGTGCTCTCCCCATTCTTGACGAGCAGTACTTC. The J gene is TRBJ2-7, the V gene TRBV20-1, with D unresolved. Germline loops: CDR1 DFQATT, CDR2 SNEGSKA (reference sequence). There are 12 residues in the CDR3. V was pared by 5 bases and J by 5 bases, with 13 bases between.

CDR3 coding DNA: TGTGCCAGCAGACCGGGACTAGGGGCCTACGAGCAGTACTTC. Translating gives CASRPGLGAYEQYF. This chain uses TRBV2 with TRBJ2-7, with 8 bases lining up with TRBD2. J gave up 2 bases and V 6 bases, and 6 bases lay outside the gene matches. The CDR3 runs 14 residues. Germline-derived CDR1 and CDR2 are SNHLY and FYNNEI.

This clonotype was counted between two and nine times. The chain has TRBV29-1 and TRBJ2-5, with 8 nucleotides matching TRBD1. Germline CDR1 reads SQVTM; CDR2 reads ANQGSEA. This CDR3 region has 14 residues. J gave up 3 bases and V 7 bases, and 10 bases lay outside the gene matches. CDR3 DNA: TGCAGCGGAGCCCTCACAGGGGGTGAAGAGACCCAGTACTTC. Translated: CSGALTGGEETQYF. The whole variable domain, remainder taken from reference TRBV29-1 and TRBJ2-5, is SAVISQKPSRDICQRGTSLTIQCQVDSQVTMMFWYRQQPGQSLTLIATANQGSEATYESGFVIDKFPISRPNLTFSTLTVSNMSPEDSSIYLCSGALTGGEETQYFGPGTRLLVL.

This clonotype has just a few counts. This chain uses TRBV7-6 with TRBJ1-6, with D possibly matching TRBD1 (5 bases). In germline, CDR1 is SGHVS, CDR2 FNYEAQ. Trimming shortened V by 2 bases and J by 6 bases, and 14 bases separated the two germline ends. The CDR3 runs 16 residues. DNA of the CDR3: TGTGCCAGCAGCTTACGGGCAGACCAGGGTAATTCACCCCTCCACTTT. This sequence encodes CASSLRADQGNSPLHF.

The rearrangement uses TRBV15 and TRBJ2-7, with TRBD1 identical over 7 bases. J gave up 1 base and V 6 bases, and 15 bases lay outside the gene matches. Germline V gene lookup returns CDR1 LNHNV and CDR2 YYDKDF (reference sequence). This CDR3 comprises 17 residues. The DNA for the CDR3 is TGTGCCACCAGGTCCCTTCCGACAGGGTCCCATTCCTACGAGCAGTACTTC. It translates to CATRSLPTGSHSYEQYF. Full variable domain (outside the CDR3, taken from reference TRBV15 and TRBJ2-7): DAMVIQNPRYQVTQFGKPVTLSCSQTLNHNVMYWYQQKSSQAPKLLFHYYDKDFNNEADTPDNFQSRRPNTSFCFLDIRSPGLGDTAMYLCATRSLPTGSHSYEQYFGPGTRLTVT.

This clonotype was counted a few times. One junction end does not reproduce the germline sequence, and a read error may be involved. V gene TRBV7-7 combines with J gene TRBJ2-7; D may be TRBD1 (5 bases). Germline V gene sequence: CDR1 SSHAT, CDR2 FNYEAQ (reference sequence). CDR3 size: 15 residues. The CDR3 reads CASSWRTPSSYEQYF. The CDR3 DNA reads TGTGCTAGCAGCTGGCGGACACCGAGCTCCTACGAGCAGTACTTC. Drawing the rest from reference TRBV7-7 and TRBJ2-7, the complete variable domain is GAGVSQSPRYKVTKRGQDVTLRCDPISSHATLYWYQQALGQGPEFLTYFNYEAQPDKSGLPSDRFSAERPEGSISTLTIQRTEQRDSAMYRCASSWRTPSSYEQYFGPGTRLTVT.